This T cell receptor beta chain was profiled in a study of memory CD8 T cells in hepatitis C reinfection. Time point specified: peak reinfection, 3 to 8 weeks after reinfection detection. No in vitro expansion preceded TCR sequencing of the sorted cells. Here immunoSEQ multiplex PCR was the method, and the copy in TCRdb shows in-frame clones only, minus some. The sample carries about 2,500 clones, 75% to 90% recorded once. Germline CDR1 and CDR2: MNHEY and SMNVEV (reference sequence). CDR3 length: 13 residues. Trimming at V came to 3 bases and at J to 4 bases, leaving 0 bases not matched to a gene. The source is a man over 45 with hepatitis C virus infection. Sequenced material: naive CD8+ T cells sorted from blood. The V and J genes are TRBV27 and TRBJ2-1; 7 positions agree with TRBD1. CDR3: CASSLGQYNEQFF. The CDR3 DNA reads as TGTGCCAGCAGTTTGGGACAGTACAATGAGCAGTTCTTC.